The 3 T cell receptor beta chains below all came from one sample that was sequenced in a study of blood T cell repertoires in COVID-19. This table comes from immunoSEQ multiplex PCR, and its TCRdb copy is limited to in-frame clones, with some not included. The sample shows 120,000 to 150,000 clones, 87% of them seen only once. The material sequenced was PBMCs or T cells enriched from blood (not recorded which). Receptor source: a middle-aged woman who had been exposed to COVID-19.

This clone is a singleton in its sample. The chain employs TRBV6-1 and TRBJ2-7; possibly TRBD1 for D (5 bases). The CDR3 runs to 13 residues. Deletions cut 3 bases from V and 3 bases from J, with 9 bases between. The V gene's germline CDR1 is MNHNS and CDR2 SASEGT. CDR3 coding DNA: TGTGCCAGCAGTGACCAGACAGTCTACGAGCAGTACTTC. Translating gives CASSDQTVYEQYF.

This chain joins TRBV9 and TRBJ2-1; possibly TRBD2 for D (6 bases). Germline V gives CDR1 SGDLS, CDR2 YYNGEE. V shed 0 bases and J shed 14 bases, with 21 bases lying between them. This CDR3 spans 15 amino acids. The CDR3 here is CASSVEGEGTSPEFF. The CDR3 DNA reads TGTGCCAGCAGCGTAGAGGGTGAGGGGACTTCCCCCGAGTTCTTC.

The chain is built from TRBV19 and TRBJ2-2; 12 nucleotides align to TRBD2. The CDR3 spans 17 residues. Germline V gene lookup returns CDR1 LNHDA and CDR2 SQIVND (reference sequence). V gave up 6 bases and J gave up 0 bases; unmatched junction bases: 5. DNA of the CDR3: TGTGCCAGTAGGGTGGCTAGCGGGGGGGCGAACACCGGGGAGCTGTTTTTT. This sequence encodes CASRVASGGANTGELFF.